A single sample is the source of the 22 T cell receptor beta chains below, sequenced in a study of blood T cell repertoires in COVID-19. Clones were read by immunoSEQ multiplex PCR, and TCRdb kept only the in-frame ones, dropping some. The table records 50,000 to 65,000 clones, 81% of them present only once. Material: peripheral blood. The receptors were gathered from a woman aged 60 to 75 with acute or convalescent COVID-19.

The chain couples TRBV3-1 (or the pseudogene TRBV3-2) to TRBJ1-1; D unresolved. Germline values: CDR1 LGHDT, CDR2 YNNKEL (reference sequence). The CDR3 length is 14 residues. Trimming removed 5 bases at V and 3 bases at J, with 13 bases between. The CDR3 reads CASSGVRGDTEAFF. The CDR3, as DNA: TGTGCCAGCAGCGGGGTTCGCGGGGACACTGAAGCTTTCTTT.

This clone has a handful of counts. The chain is built from TRBV10-3 and TRBJ2-1, with 9 positions matching TRBD2. The germline V gene encodes CDR1 ENHRY and CDR2 SYGVKD. Trimming at V came to 9 bases and at J to 5 bases, leaving 11 bases not matched to a gene. This CDR3 has 15 residues. In nucleotides, the CDR3 is TGTGCCATGAGGGGTAGCGGGGGCGCCCACAATGAGCAGTTCTTC. It encodes CAMRGSGGAHNEQFF.

This clone was seen once. The chain joins TRBV19 to TRBJ1-5; 8 bases line up with TRBD1. Germline-derived CDR1 and CDR2 are LNHDA and SQIVND (reference sequence). This CDR3 spans 16 amino acids. V shed 4 bases, J shed 0 bases, and the junction held 5 bases outside the gene matches. The CDR3 sequence: CASSSGQGLSNQPQHF. The CDR3 DNA is TGTGCCAGTAGTAGCGGACAGGGCCTTAGCAATCAGCCCCAGCATTTT.

The chain couples TRBV19 to TRBJ1-1; D not resolved. Trimming removed 8 bases from V and 5 bases from J, with 9 bases in between. The CDR3 loop spans 11 amino acids. Germline V gene sequence: CDR1 LNHDA, CDR2 SQIVND (reference sequence). The CDR3: CASGRETEAFF. The CDR3 DNA reads as TGTGCCAGTGGCCGGGAGACTGAAGCTTTCTTT. The entire variable domain, with the rest obtained from reference TRBV19 and TRBJ1-1, is as follows: DGGITQSPKYLFRKEGQNVTLSCEQNLNHDAMYWYRQDPGQGLRLIYYSQIVNDFQKGDIAEGYSVSREKKESFPLTVTSAQKNPTAFYLCASGRETEAFFGQGTRLTVV.

The chain uses TRBV28 and TRBJ2-7, with 11 bases matching TRBD1. V lost 3 bases and J lost 2; bases outside the gene matches: 3. The CDR3 is 15 residues long. Germline CDR1 MDHEN, CDR2 SYDVKM. CDR3 in amino acids: CASSFPGQGAYEQYF. CDR3 bases: TGTGCCAGCAGTTTTCCGGGACAGGGGGCCTACGAGCAGTACTTC. The whole variable domain, remainder taken from reference TRBV28 and TRBJ2-7, is DVKVTQSSRYLVKRTGEKVFLECVQDMDHENMFWYRQDPGLGLRLIYFSYDVKMKEKGDIPEGYSVSREKKERFSLILESASTNQTSMYLCASSFPGQGAYEQYFGPGTRLTVT.

This chain joins TRBV6-5 and TRBJ1-2; 7 bases align to TRBD1. V dropped 6 bases and J dropped 4; count of bases not matched to a gene: 8. CDR1 is MNHEY and CDR2 is SVGAGI in the germline V gene. There are 14 residues in the CDR3. The DNA for the CDR3 is TGTGCCAGCAGCAGGACAGGTTCCGGCTATGGCTACACCTTC. Translated, it gives CASSRTGSGYGYTF.

The table lists this clone with a count of one. An end of the junction differs from the germline gene, which may be a read error. The chain employs TRBV25-1 and TRBJ2-7, with 7 bases fitting TRBD2. Germline V gene data show CDR1 as MGHDK and CDR2 as SYGVNS. The CDR3 is made up of 17 amino acids. This CDR3 is CASSEYTAGLSSYEQCF. CDR3 coding DNA: TGTGCCAGCAGTGAATATACAGCGGGGCTGAGCTCCTACGAGCAGTGCTTC.

This clone was seen just once. The chain is built from TRBV6-5 and TRBJ2-3, with D possibly being TRBD2 (5 bases). There are 11 residues in the CDR3. Trimming took off 7 bases at V and 8 bases at J, with 10 bases between the two ends. Germline V gene sequence: CDR1 MNHEY, CDR2 SVGAGI. In DNA, the CDR3 is TGTGCCAGCACCCAAGAGGGTACGCAGTATTTT. It encodes CASTQEGTQYF.

This sequence joins TRBV13 and TRBJ1-1, with 9 bases matching TRBD1. CDR1 and CDR2 (germline): PRHDT, FYEKMQ (reference sequence). Trimming at V came to 5 bases and at J to 7 bases, leaving 8 bases not matched to a gene. The CDR3 has 14 residues. Here the CDR3 reads CASSPRDREGEAFF. In DNA, the CDR3 is TGTGCCAGCAGCCCTAGGGACAGGGAGGGTGAAGCTTTCTTT.

The V and J genes are TRBV12-5 and TRBJ2-1; 8 nucleotides match TRBD2. The CDR3 spans 15 residues. V was pared by 0 bases and J by 3 bases, with 1 base of the junction left unmatched. Germline loops: CDR1 LGHNT, CDR2 FRNRAP. This CDR3 is CASGLVSGIYNEQFF. CDR3 DNA sequence: TGTGCTAGTGGTTTGGTTAGCGGGATCTACAATGAGCAGTTCTTC.

The chain couples TRBV19 to TRBJ1-3, with a weak D call TRBD1 (5 bases). V lost 2 bases to trimming and J lost 2 bases, with 7 bases between them. Germline loops: CDR1 LNHDA, CDR2 SQIVND (reference sequence). The CDR3 consists of 14 residues. The CDR3 DNA reads as TGTGCCAGTAGTATAACAGGCACTGGAAACACCATATATTTT. It specifies CASSITGTGNTIYF.

The chain carries TRBV5-8 and TRBJ1-5, with D perhaps TRBD1 (5 bases). This CDR3 has 16 residues. Germline assignment: CDR1 SGHTS and CDR2 YDEGEE. The germline V and J ends were trimmed by 0 bases and 5 bases, with 15 bases remaining between them. CDR3 sequence (DNA): TGTGCCAGCAGCTTGGCCGGAAGGGGCGTATATCAGCCCCAGCATTTT. Translation gives CASSLAGRGVYQPQHF.

The CDR3 reads CASRGKRGIDTQYF. As DNA, the CDR3 is TGTGCCAGCAGGGGGAAGCGGGGGATAGATACGCAGTATTTT. The chain links TRBV6-5 to TRBJ2-3, with 8 nucleotides matching TRBD2. Germline V gives CDR1 MNHEY, CDR2 SVGAGI. The CDR3 totals 14 residues. V shed 6 bases and J 5 bases; nucleotides not matched to a gene: 7.

V usage is TRBV6-5 and J usage is TRBJ2-3; TRBD1 agrees at 7 bases. V trimming: 2 bases; J trimming: 1 base; junction bases outside the gene matches: 3. From germline, CDR1 is MNHEY and CDR2 SVGAGI. There are 15 residues in the CDR3. CDR3 in amino acids: CASSYGTARTDTQYF. Here the CDR3 DNA reads TGTGCCAGCAGTTACGGGACAGCACGCACAGATACGCAGTATTTT.

The V and J genes are TRBV3-1 (or the pseudogene TRBV3-2) and TRBJ2-2; a possible D gene is TRBD1 (6 bases). Trimming took 1 base from V and 6 from J, leaving 15 bases between them. CDR1 LGHDT and CDR2 YNNKEL come from the germline V gene (reference sequence). CDR3 length: 16 amino acids. CDR3: CASSQGGHREAGELFF. The DNA for the CDR3 is TGTGCCAGCAGCCAAGGGGGACACAGGGAAGCCGGGGAGCTGTTTTTT.

This clone was observed a few times. V and J are TRBV10-1 and TRBJ2-5; D call uncertain. V lost 5 bases to trimming and J lost 3 bases, with 10 bases between them. From germline, CDR1 is WNHNN and CDR2 SYGVQD (reference sequence). This CDR3 has 13 amino acids. CDR3 sequence: CASSREIEETQYF. DNA of the CDR3: TGCGCCAGCAGTCGAGAAATAGAAGAGACCCAGTACTTC.

V gene TRBV18 combines with J gene TRBJ2-5; D is perhaps TRBD2 (6 bases). CDR3 length: 15 residues. Per germline, CDR1 KGHSH and CDR2 LQKENI. Trimming stripped 6 bases from V and 2 bases from J, with 16 bases between. In nucleotides, the CDR3 is TGTGCCAGCTCTCCTAGCGCAAGCGGTCAAGAGACCCAGTACTTC. Protein product: CASSPSASGQETQYF. Complete variable domain (other parts from reference TRBV18 and TRBJ2-5): NAGVMQNPRHLVRRRGQEARLRCSPMKGHSHVYWYRQLPEEGLKFMVYLQKENIIDESGMPKERFSAEFPKEGPSILRIQQVVRGDSAAYFCASSPSASGQETQYFGPGTRLLVL.

This clone showed up just once. The chain carries TRBV9 and TRBJ1-2; D unresolved. Germline V gene data show CDR1 as SGDLS and CDR2 as YYNGEE. Trimming took 4 bases from V and 8 from J, leaving 24 bases between them. The CDR3 consists of 16 residues. The CDR3 loop is CASSTLPLTGTQGYTF. In DNA, the CDR3 is TGTGCCAGCAGCACACTACCCTTAACTGGTACTCAAGGCTACACCTTC.

This clone was seen a single time. The V gene is TRBV5-4, the J gene TRBJ1-4, with D perhaps TRBD1 (6 bases). Germline values: CDR1 SGHNT, CDR2 YYREEE (reference sequence). Deletions cut 0 bases from V and 3 bases from J, with 12 bases between. The CDR3 is made up of 16 amino acids. The CDR3 DNA reads TGTGCCAGCAGCTTGGGGGGACATCAGTCTAATGAAAAACTGTTTTTT. Encoded protein: CASSLGGHQSNEKLFF. The whole variable domain, remainder taken from reference TRBV5-4 and TRBJ1-4, is ETGVTQSPTHLIKTRGQQVTLRCSSQSGHNTVSWYQQALGQGPQFIFQYYREEENGRGNFPPRFSGLQFPNYSSELNVNALELDDSALYLCASSLGGHQSNEKLFFGSGTQLSVL.

The V gene is TRBV4-2, the J gene TRBJ2-3; D is undetermined. Germline CDR1 reads LGHNA; CDR2 reads YNFKEQ. This CDR3 has 16 amino acids. The V and J ends lost 6 bases and 1 base respectively, with 17 bases between them. The CDR3 bases are TGTGCCAGCAGGCGATGGGCAACAGAGCGCACAGATACGCAGTATTTT. As protein: CASRRWATERTDTQYF.

The rearrangement uses TRBV19 and TRBJ2-7, with a tentative D call TRBD1 (5 bases). Per the germline V gene, CDR1 is LNHDA and CDR2 is SQIVND (reference sequence). V lost 5 bases to trimming and J lost 6 bases, with 11 bases between them. The CDR3 totals 12 residues. The CDR3: CASSHTGAEQYF. The DNA for the CDR3 is TGTGCCAGTAGTCATACTGGGGCCGAGCAGTACTTC.

The count of this clone is one. The J gene is TRBJ1-2, the V gene TRBV6-5; no reliable D call. The CDR3 spans 14 residues. The ends were cut back, 6 bases at V and 0 bases at J, with 11 bases in the middle. Germline CDR1 reads MNHEY; CDR2 reads SVGAGI. CDR3: CASSSPGSNYGYTF. CDR3 coding DNA: TGTGCCAGCAGCTCCCCAGGCTCTAACTATGGCTACACCTTC.